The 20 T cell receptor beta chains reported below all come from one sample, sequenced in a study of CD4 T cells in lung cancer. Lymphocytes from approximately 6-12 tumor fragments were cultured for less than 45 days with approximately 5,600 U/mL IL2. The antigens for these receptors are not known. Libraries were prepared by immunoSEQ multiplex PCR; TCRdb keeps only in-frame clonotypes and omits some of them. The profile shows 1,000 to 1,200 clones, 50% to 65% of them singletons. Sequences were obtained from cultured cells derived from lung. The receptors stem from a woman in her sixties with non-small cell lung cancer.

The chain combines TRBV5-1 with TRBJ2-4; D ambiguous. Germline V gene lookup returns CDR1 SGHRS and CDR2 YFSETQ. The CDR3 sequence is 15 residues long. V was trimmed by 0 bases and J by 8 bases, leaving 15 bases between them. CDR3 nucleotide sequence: TGCGCCAGCAGCTTGGAGGGTAGAAATTTTGACATTCAGTACTTC. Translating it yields CASSLEGRNFDIQYF.

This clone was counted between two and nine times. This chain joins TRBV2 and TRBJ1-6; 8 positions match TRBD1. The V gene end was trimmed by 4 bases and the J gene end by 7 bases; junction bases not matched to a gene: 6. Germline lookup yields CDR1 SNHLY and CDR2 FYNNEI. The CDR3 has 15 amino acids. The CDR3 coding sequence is TGTGCCAGCAGTGGCCGGACAGGGAACAATTCACCCCTCCACTTT. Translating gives CASSGRTGNNSPLHF. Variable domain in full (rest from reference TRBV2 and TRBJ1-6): EPEVTQTPSHQVTQMGQEVILRCVPISNHLYFYWYRQILGQKVEFLVSFYNNEISEKSEIFDDQFSVERPDGSNFTLKIRSTKLEDSAMYFCASSGRTGNNSPLHFGNGTRLTVT.

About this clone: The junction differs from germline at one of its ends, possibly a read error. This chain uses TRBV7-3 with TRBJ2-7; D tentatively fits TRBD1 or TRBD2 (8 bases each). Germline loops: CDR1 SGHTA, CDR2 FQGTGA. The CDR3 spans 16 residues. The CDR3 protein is CASSSIQGARGAPRNF. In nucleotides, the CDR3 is TGTGCCAGCAGCTCTATCCAGGGGGCGCGGGGGGCCCCCAGGAACTTC.

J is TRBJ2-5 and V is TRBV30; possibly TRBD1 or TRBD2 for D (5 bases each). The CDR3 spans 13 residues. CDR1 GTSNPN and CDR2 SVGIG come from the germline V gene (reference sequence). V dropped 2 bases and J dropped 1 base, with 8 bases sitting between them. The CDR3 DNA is TGTGCCTGGAGTTCGGGACCCCAAGAGACCCAGTACTTC. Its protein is CAWSSGPQETQYF.

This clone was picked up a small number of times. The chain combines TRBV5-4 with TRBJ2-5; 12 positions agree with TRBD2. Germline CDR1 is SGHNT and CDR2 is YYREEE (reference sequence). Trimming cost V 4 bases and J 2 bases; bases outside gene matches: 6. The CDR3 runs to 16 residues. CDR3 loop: CASSPGTSGLQETQYF. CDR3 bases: TGTGCCAGCAGCCCGGGGACTAGCGGGCTACAAGAGACCCAGTACTTC.

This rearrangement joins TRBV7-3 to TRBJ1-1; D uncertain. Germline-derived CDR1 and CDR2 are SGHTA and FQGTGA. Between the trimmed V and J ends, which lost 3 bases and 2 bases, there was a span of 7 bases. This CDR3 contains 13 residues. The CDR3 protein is CASSLGSNTEAFF. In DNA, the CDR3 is TGTGCCAGCAGCTTGGGCTCAAACACTGAAGCTTTCTTT.

DNA of the CDR3: TGTGCCAGCAGTGAATGGTCAGCCTATGGCTACACCTTC. Translated, it gives CASSEWSAYGYTF. The gene calls are TRBV4-2 and TRBJ1-2, with D hard to call. Germline V gene sequence: CDR1 LGHNA, CDR2 YNFKEQ. The CDR3 runs 13 residues. Trimming shortened V by 6 bases and J by 4 bases, and 12 bases separated the two germline ends.

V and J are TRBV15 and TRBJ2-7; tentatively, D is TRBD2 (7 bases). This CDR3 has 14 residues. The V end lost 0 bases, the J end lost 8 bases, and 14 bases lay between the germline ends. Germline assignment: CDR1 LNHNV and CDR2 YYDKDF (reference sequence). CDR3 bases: TGTGCCACCAGCAGAGACCCGACGGGGGGCCAGCAGTACTTC. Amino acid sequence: CATSRDPTGGQQYF.

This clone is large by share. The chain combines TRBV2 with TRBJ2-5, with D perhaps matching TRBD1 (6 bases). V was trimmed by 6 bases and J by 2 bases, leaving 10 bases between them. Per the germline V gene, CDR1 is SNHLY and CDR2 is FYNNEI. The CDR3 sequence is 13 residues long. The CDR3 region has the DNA TGTGCCAGCAGCAGACAGGAGCAAGAGACCCAGTACTTC. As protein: CASSRQEQETQYF. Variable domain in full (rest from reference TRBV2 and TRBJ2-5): EPEVTQTPSHQVTQMGQEVILRCVPISNHLYFYWYRQILGQKVEFLVSFYNNEISEKSEIFDDQFSVERPDGSNFTLKIRSTKLEDSAMYFCASSRQEQETQYFGPGTRLLVL.

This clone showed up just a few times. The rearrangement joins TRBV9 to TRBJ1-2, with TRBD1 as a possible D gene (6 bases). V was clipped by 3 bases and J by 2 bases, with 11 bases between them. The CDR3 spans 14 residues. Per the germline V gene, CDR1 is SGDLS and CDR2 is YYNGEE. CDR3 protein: CASSAVTGNYGYTF. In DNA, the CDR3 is TGTGCCAGCAGCGCCGTTACAGGGAACTATGGCTACACCTTC.

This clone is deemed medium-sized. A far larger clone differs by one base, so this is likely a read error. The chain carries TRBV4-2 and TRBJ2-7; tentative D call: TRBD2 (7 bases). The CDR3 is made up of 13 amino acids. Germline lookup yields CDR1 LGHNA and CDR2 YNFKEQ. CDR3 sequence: CASSQTRGAPRNF. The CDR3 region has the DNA TGTGCCAGCAGCCAGACACGGGGGGCCCCCAGGAACTTC.

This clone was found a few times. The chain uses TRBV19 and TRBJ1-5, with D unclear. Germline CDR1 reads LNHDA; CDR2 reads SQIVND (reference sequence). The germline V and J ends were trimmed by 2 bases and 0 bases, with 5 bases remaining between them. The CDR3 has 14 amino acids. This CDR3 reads CASSIPGSNQPQHF. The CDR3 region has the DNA TGTGCCAGTAGTATACCCGGTAGCAATCAGCCCCAGCATTTT.

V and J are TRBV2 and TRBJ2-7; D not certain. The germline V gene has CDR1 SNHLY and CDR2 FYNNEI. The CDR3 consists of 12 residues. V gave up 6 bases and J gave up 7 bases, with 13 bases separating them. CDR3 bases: TGTGCCAGCAGGCCCGGGCCTAGGGAGCAGTACTTC. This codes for CASRPGPREQYF.

CDR3 in DNA: TGCGCCAGCAGCCCCTTGGTGGGAGCGGGGGATACGCAGTATTTT. This gives the protein CASSPLVGAGDTQYF. This chain links TRBV5-1 with TRBJ2-3; TRBD2 agrees at 7 bases. There are 15 residues in the CDR3. V shed 4 bases and J 6 bases; nucleotides not matched to a gene: 11. Germline CDR1 SGHRS, CDR2 YFSETQ.

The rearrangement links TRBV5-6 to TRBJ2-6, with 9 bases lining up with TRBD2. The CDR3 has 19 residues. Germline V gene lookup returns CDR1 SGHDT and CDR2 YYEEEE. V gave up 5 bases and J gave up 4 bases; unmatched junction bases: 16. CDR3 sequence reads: CASRVAGADSLAGANVLTF. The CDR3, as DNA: TGTGCCAGCAGAGTAGCGGGGGCCGACAGTCTAGCAGGGGCCAACGTCCTGACTTTC.

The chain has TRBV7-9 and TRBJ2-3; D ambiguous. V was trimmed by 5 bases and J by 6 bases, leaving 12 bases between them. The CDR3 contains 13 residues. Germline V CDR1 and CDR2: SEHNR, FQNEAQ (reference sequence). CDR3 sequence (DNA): TGTGCCAGCAGCGGGGTCCGGGCGGATACGCAGTATTTT. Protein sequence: CASSGVRADTQYF.

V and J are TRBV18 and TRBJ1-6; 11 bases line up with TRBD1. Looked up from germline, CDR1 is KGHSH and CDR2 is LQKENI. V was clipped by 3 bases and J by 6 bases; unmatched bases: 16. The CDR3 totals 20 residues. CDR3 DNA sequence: TGTGCCAGCTCACCCTTAAACCAGAGTCCGGGGACAGGGGGTAATTCACCCCTCCACTTT. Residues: CASSPLNQSPGTGGNSPLHF.

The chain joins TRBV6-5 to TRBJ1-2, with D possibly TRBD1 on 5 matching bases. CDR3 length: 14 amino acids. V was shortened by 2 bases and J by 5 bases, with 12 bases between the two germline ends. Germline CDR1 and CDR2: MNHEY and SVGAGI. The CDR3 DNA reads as TGTGCCAGCAGTTACGCCCAATCAGGGTATGGCTACACCTTC. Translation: CASSYAQSGYGYTF.

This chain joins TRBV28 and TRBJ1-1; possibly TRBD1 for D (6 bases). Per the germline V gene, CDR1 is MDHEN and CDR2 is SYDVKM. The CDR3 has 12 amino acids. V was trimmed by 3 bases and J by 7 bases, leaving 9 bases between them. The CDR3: CASSFQGNEAFF. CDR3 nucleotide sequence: TGTGCCAGCAGTTTCCAGGGGAATGAAGCTTTCTTT.

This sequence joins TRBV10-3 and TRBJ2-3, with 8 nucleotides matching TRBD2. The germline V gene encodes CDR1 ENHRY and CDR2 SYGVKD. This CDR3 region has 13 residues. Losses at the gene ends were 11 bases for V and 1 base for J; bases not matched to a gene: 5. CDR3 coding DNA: TGTGCCGTCGAACTAGCGGGCACAGATACGCAGTATTTT. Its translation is CAVELAGTDTQYF.